The source of this T cell receptor (beta chain) is a study of cytomegalovirus exposure and HLA in healthy donors. Healthy bone marrow donors made up the cohort. Though nominally healthy at sampling, donors likely had unrecorded immune exposures. Broader study findings: Several top significant clusters appeared, in a later analysis, to be linked to common viral pathogens.

The PCR contained 60 Vbeta and 13 Jbeta primers. TCRdb keeps only in-frame clones here, not all; method: immunoSEQ multiplex PCR. The sample holds about 200,000 clones, around 79% seen once. This clone was detected only once. Antigen specificity is unknown. The source material was PBMCs. The source is a woman between 45 and 60 years old in good health and CMV-seronegative.

The CDR3 DNA follows: TGCGCCAGCAGCCAAGATTGGGGGAGGAGCTCCTACAATGAGCAGTTCTTC. Its protein is CASSQDWGRSSYNEQFF. This chain connects TRBV4-3 to TRBJ2-1, with D possibly being TRBD2 (6 bases). V shed 0 bases and J shed 0 bases, with 12 bases lying between them. The V gene's germline CDR1 is LGHNA and CDR2 YSLEER. The CDR3 has 17 residues.